Below are 23 T cell receptor beta chains sequenced from a single sample in a study of T cell responses to AZD1222 COVID-19 vaccine. Profiling relied on immunoSEQ multiplex PCR, and the TCRdb table lists in-frame clones only, not all of them. The table records 150,000 to 200,000 clones, around nine tenths of them present only once. Source: peripheral blood, taken 28 days after the second AZD1222 dose. The source is an adult who received the AZD1222 COVID-19 vaccine.

The genes are TRBV7-2 and TRBJ2-2, with TRBD2 identical over 7 bases. CDR3 length equals 14 residues. The V gene's germline CDR1 is SGHTA and CDR2 FQGNSA. V lost 3 bases and J lost 6; bases outside the gene matches: 4. CDR3 protein: CASSLGGSAGELFF. The CDR3 DNA reads TGTGCCAGCAGCTTGGGAGGGTCGGCCGGGGAGCTGTTTTTT.

The chain couples TRBV27 to TRBJ2-1; a weak D match, TRBD2 (6 bases). Germline-derived CDR1 and CDR2 are MNHEY and SMNVEV (reference sequence). V lost 0 bases to trimming and J lost 9 bases, with 21 bases between them. The CDR3 runs to 17 residues. The CDR3 DNA follows: TGTGCCAGCAGTTTATCCCTAGCTGGAGGGGTCTTTGGTGAGCAGTTCTTC. This encodes CASSLSLAGGVFGEQFF.

The chain joins TRBV7-8 to TRBJ1-1; tentative D call: TRBD1 (6 bases). The CDR3 contains 13 residues. Germline CDR1 SGHVS, CDR2 FQNEAQ. Trimming pared 6 bases from V and 2 bases from J, leaving 10 bases between. The CDR3 loop is CASRWGRNTEAFF. CDR3 sequence (DNA): TGTGCCAGCAGGTGGGGGCGAAACACTGAAGCTTTCTTT.

This clone was seen a handful of times. The chain is built from TRBV10-1 and TRBJ1-6; no clear D gene. CDR1 is WNHNN and CDR2 is SYGVQD in the germline V gene (reference sequence). Trimming cost V 2 bases and J 10 bases, with 12 bases left between them. There are 14 residues in the CDR3. CDR3 DNA: TGCGCCAGCAGTGAGGAGGTCCGGAACTCACCCCTCCACTTT. Residues: CASSEEVRNSPLHF.

This clone was seen a handful of times. The rearrangement links TRBV7-9 to TRBJ2-4, with D possibly matching TRBD2 (6 bases). CDR1 and CDR2 from the germline V gene are SEHNR and FQNEAQ (reference sequence). Trimming removed 4 bases from V and 1 base from J, with 11 bases in between. The CDR3 covers 15 residues. CDR3: CASSSLGRAKNIQYF. The CDR3 DNA sequence: TGTGCCAGCAGCTCCTTGGGGAGGGCCAAAAACATTCAGTACTTC.

The rearrangement links TRBV5-4 to TRBJ2-3; TRBD2 might be the D (5 bases). V gave up 5 bases and J gave up 2 bases, with 24 bases separating them. This CDR3 has 18 amino acids. Germline-derived CDR1 and CDR2 are SGHNT and YYREEE (reference sequence). CDR3 bases: TGTGCCAGCAGGGAGACACTAGGGCCGTCGACCAACACAGATACGCAGTATTTT. Encoded protein: CASRETLGPSTNTDTQYF.

DNA for the CDR3: TGCGCCAGCAGCCCCCGGACAGGGTCGGTCACCGGGGAGCTGTTTTTT. Its translation: CASSPRTGSVTGELFF. V is TRBV5-1 and J is TRBJ2-2; 8 nucleotides align to TRBD1. The junction had 9 bases not matched to a gene; V was cut back by 4 bases and J by 4 bases. CDR1 is SGHRS, CDR2 YFSETQ, per germline. This CDR3 is 16 amino acids long.

The chain couples TRBV5-8 to TRBJ2-3; D gene uncertain. Germline V gives CDR1 SGHTS, CDR2 YDEGEE. CDR3 length equals 15 residues. V was pared by 0 bases and J by 14 bases, with 22 bases between. The CDR3 DNA follows: TGTGCCAGCAGCTTGGACCCCCGGCAGGTGACCCCCGCGTATTTT. Translation gives CASSLDPRQVTPAYF.

The V gene is TRBV3-1 (or the pseudogene TRBV3-2), the J gene TRBJ1-2; D call uncertain. V shed 0 bases and J shed 4 bases, with 15 bases lying between them. This CDR3 is 16 amino acids long. CDR1 is LGHDT and CDR2 is YNNKEL in the germline V gene (reference sequence). The CDR3 sequence: CASSQDVLLGLYGYTF. CDR3 sequence (DNA): TGTGCCAGCAGCCAAGATGTCCTATTAGGTCTCTATGGCTACACCTTC.

The DNA of the CDR3 is TGTGCCAGCAGCTTATTCAGGGGGAATGAAAAACTGTTTTTT. It yields the protein CASSLFRGNEKLFF. The chain joins TRBV7-2 to TRBJ1-4; TRBD1 matches 7 bases. V trimming: 2 bases; J trimming: 5 bases; junction bases outside the gene matches: 2. Germline-derived CDR1 and CDR2 are SGHTA and FQGNSA. The CDR3 is 14 residues long.

J is TRBJ1-2 and V is TRBV29-1; D is uncertain. The length of the CDR3 is 11 residues. The germline V and J ends were trimmed by 4 bases and 4 bases, with 7 bases remaining between them. Germline V CDR1 and CDR2: SQVTM, ANQGSEA. CDR3 residues: CSVVEGYGYTF. The CDR3 DNA sequence: TGCAGCGTTGTGGAGGGCTATGGCTACACCTTC.

V usage is TRBV2 and J usage is TRBJ2-3, with D possibly matching TRBD2 (5 bases). This CDR3 has 14 residues. Germline CDR1 reads SNHLY; CDR2 reads FYNNEI. Trimming shortened V by 9 bases and J by 6 bases, and 19 bases separated the two germline ends. The DNA of the CDR3 is TGTGCCAGTGACGGACTCGGCCAACGGGATACGCAGTATTTT. This translates into CASDGLGQRDTQYF.

This chain connects TRBV5-1 to TRBJ2-2; 9 bases are a match to TRBD1. Looked up from germline, CDR1 is SGHRS and CDR2 is YFSETQ. The CDR3 sequence is 15 residues long. V lost 4 bases to trimming and J lost 3 bases; unmatched junction nucleotides: 4. In DNA, the CDR3 is TGCGCCAGCAGCAAACAGGGGGCCTACACCGGGGAGCTGTTTTTT. Protein: CASSKQGAYTGELFF.

This chain joins TRBV18 and TRBJ2-5; 10 bases line up with TRBD2. The CDR3 covers 15 residues. The germline CDR1 and CDR2 sequences are KGHSH and LQKENI. Trimming took 6 bases from V and 1 from J; bases not matched to a gene: 5. CDR3 DNA sequence: TGTGCCAGCTCGCGGAGCGGGGGGGCCCAAGAGACCCAGTACTTC. This translates into CASSRSGGAQETQYF. The variable domain in full, completed from reference TRBV18 and TRBJ2-5, reads NAGVMQNPRHLVRRRGQEARLRCSPMKGHSHVYWYRQLPEEGLKFMVYLQKENIIDESGMPKERFSAEFPKEGPSILRIQQVVRGDSAAYFCASSRSGGAQETQYFGPGTRLLVL.

The chain couples TRBV5-6 to TRBJ2-7; no definite D call. Between the trimmed V and J ends, which lost 4 bases and 7 bases, there was a span of 18 bases. The CDR3 is made up of 14 amino acids. Looked up from germline, CDR1 is SGHDT and CDR2 is YYEEEE. CDR3 residues: CASSETLSGEEQYF. In DNA form, the CDR3 reads TGTGCCAGCAGCGAGACCTTGTCGGGCGAGGAGCAGTACTTC.

Regarding this clone: The same CDR3 can be traced to other DNA sequences in this sample. The rearrangement joins TRBV4-3 to TRBJ1-2; maybe TRBD1 (5 bases). Trimming removed 0 bases at V and 3 bases at J, with 11 bases between. CDR3 length: 15 residues. Germline V gene sequence: CDR1 LGHNA, CDR2 YSLEER. The CDR3 loop is CASSQDPQGDYGYTF. The CDR3 coding sequence is TGCGCCAGCAGCCAAGATCCCCAGGGCGACTATGGCTACACCTTC.

This clone has only one observation. CDR3 loop: CASSESRWGFQETQYF. The CDR3 DNA is TGCGCCAGCAGTGAGTCCAGATGGGGCTTCCAAGAGACCCAGTACTTC. The chain employs TRBV10-1 and TRBJ2-5; D is perhaps TRBD1 (5 bases). The CDR3 is 16 amino acids. The V end was cut by 0 bases, the J end by 1 base, with 12 bases between. Germline CDR1 reads WNHNN; CDR2 reads SYGVQD (reference sequence).

The rearrangement links TRBV2 to TRBJ1-1; no reliable D call. The CDR3 is 13 residues long. Trimming removed 7 bases from V and 2 bases from J, with 11 bases in between. Per the germline V gene, CDR1 is SNHLY and CDR2 is FYNNEI. The CDR3 protein is CASNVRRNTEAFF. DNA for the CDR3: TGTGCCAGCAATGTCCGGAGAAACACTGAAGCTTTCTTT.

This clone has more than one count but fewer than ten. The chain couples TRBV10-2 to TRBJ1-5; possibly TRBD1 for D (5 bases). Germline V CDR1 and CDR2: WSHSY, SAAADI. Between the trimmed V and J ends, which lost 7 bases and 7 bases, there was a span of 17 bases. This CDR3 region has 14 residues. This CDR3 reads CASNRNQGGQPQHF. The CDR3, as DNA: TGCGCCAGCAACCGTAACCAGGGTGGCCAGCCCCAGCATTTT.

The CDR3, as DNA: TGTGCCAGTCTCGGGGGACAACCAACCTACGAGCAGTACTTC. Protein: CASLGGQPTYEQYF. The V call is TRBV2, the J call TRBJ2-7; D possibly matches TRBD1 or TRBD2 (6 bases each). This CDR3 contains 14 residues. Germline CDR1 SNHLY, CDR2 FYNNEI. The V gene lost 9 bases and the J gene lost 2 bases, with 17 bases spanning the gap.

This chain connects TRBV19 to TRBJ1-1; 7 bases line up with TRBD1. This CDR3 has 13 amino acids. V lost 7 bases, J lost 4 bases, and 6 bases stayed unmatched. The V gene's germline CDR1 is LNHDA and CDR2 SQIVND (reference sequence). CDR3 nucleotides: TGTGCCAGTACAGACAGGGTTGGCACTGAAGCTTTCTTT. This translates into CASTDRVGTEAFF.

The chain combines TRBV19 with TRBJ1-1; unclear D gene. The CDR3 covers 13 residues. Germline V CDR1 and CDR2: LNHDA, SQIVND (reference sequence). V was pared by 7 bases and J by 3 bases, with 12 bases between. The CDR3 loop is CASTSAPYTEAFF. The CDR3 region has the DNA TGTGCCAGTACCTCAGCCCCGTACACTGAAGCTTTCTTT. Based on the CDR3 plus reference TRBV19 and TRBJ1-1, the full variable domain is DGGITQSPKYLFRKEGQNVTLSCEQNLNHDAMYWYRQDPGQGLRLIYYSQIVNDFQKGDIAEGYSVSREKKESFPLTVTSAQKNPTAFYLCASTSAPYTEAFFGQGTRLTVV.

The chain links TRBV5-4 to TRBJ1-6; D ambiguous. V lost 3 bases and J lost 6, with 4 bases in between. Germline V gives CDR1 SGHNT, CDR2 YYREEE (reference sequence). This CDR3 is 12 amino acids long. CDR3 coding DNA: TGTGCCAGCAGCTCCCTTAATTCACCCCTCCACTTT. Residues: CASSSLNSPLHF.